The T cell receptor beta chain under discussion was sequenced for a study of blood T cells in healthy people across ages. General study results and limits: Naive T cell percentage and TCR beta diversity correlated strongly. In long-lived donors, naive CD4+ cell counts and diversity exceeded those of aged donors.

Ten or more counts support this clonotype. What it recognizes is unknown. V shed 6 bases and J shed 4 bases, with 13 bases lying between them. Germline V gene data show CDR1 as DFQATT and CDR2 as SNEGSKA (reference sequence). CDR3 size: 12 residues. Together with a sample-barcoded 5' primer, a J-beta primer mix was included in a second PCR lasting about 6 to 11 cycles. Unique molecular identifiers of 12 random nucleotides labeled each cDNA. Individual samples furnished no less than 2.5 million CDR3-containing paired-end reads apiece. TCRdb recomputed calls from the 5' RACE reads with MiXCR, one row per CDR3 protein. The repertoire holds under 2 million distinct CDR3 sequences, with about 32% as singletons.

The gene calls are TRBV20-1 and TRBJ2-7; the D gene is possibly TRBD2 (5 bases). Sequenced: blood. The TCR sequence derives from a woman younger than 45 in good health. CDR3 in amino acids: CSATSEGYEQYF. In DNA form, the CDR3 reads TGCAGTGCGACCTCCGAGGGTTACGAGCAGTACTTC.